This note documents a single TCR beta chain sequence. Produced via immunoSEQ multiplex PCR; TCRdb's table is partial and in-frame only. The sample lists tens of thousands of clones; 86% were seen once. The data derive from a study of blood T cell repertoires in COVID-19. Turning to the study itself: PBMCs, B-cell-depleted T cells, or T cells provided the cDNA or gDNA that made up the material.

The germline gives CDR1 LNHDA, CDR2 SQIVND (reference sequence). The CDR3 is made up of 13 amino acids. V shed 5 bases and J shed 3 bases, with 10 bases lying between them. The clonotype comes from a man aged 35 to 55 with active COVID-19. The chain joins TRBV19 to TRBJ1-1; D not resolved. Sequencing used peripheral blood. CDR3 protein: CASSLSRDTEAFF. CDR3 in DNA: TGTGCCAGTAGTCTCTCACGCGACACTGAAGCTTTCTTT.